This T cell receptor (beta chain) is from a study of CD8+CD57+ T cells in acquired aplastic anemia. CD8+CD57+ cell expansion had been shown by flow cytometry in patients chosen for sequencing. Profiling of TCR beta VDJ combinations and CDR3 sequences used genomic DNA as template. TCRdb reprocessed the reads via MiXCR and lists one record per CDR3 protein. The data show some 120,000 distinct CDR3 sequences, about 40% seen once. This clonotype was counted between two and nine times. This receptor was obtained from a human donor with aplastic anemia. Specimen: sorted CD4+, CD8+, or CD8+CD57+ T cells (not recorded which) from PBMCs.

The CDR3 DNA follows: TGTGCCAGCAGCGGAATCCCAGGGGGCTGGGGCACAGATACGCAGTATTTT. It codes for CASSGIPGGWGTDTQYF. V usage is TRBV5-5 and J usage is TRBJ2-3, with 8 bases aligning to TRBD1. Germline CDR1 and CDR2: SGHKS and YYEKEE (reference sequence). The V segment lost 4 bases and the J segment 1 base; nucleotides outside the gene matches: 11. The CDR3 sequence is 17 residues long.